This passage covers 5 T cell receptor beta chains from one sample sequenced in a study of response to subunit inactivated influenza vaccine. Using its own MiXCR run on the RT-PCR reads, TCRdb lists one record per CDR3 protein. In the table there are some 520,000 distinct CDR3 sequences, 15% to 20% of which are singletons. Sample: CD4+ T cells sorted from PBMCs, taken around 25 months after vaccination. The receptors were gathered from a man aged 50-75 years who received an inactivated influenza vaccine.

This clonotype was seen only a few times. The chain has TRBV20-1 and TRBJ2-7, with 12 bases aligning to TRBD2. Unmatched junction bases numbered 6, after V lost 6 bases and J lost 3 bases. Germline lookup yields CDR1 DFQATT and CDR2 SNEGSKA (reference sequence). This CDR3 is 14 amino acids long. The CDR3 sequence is CSAPLAGGYYEQYF. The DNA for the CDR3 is TGCAGTGCGCCACTAGCGGGGGGTTACTACGAGCAGTACTTC.

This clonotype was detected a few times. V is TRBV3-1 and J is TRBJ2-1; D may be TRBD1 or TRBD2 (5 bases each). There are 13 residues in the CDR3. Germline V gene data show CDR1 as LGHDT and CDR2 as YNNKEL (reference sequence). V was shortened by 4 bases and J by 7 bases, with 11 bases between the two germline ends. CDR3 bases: TGTGCCAGCAGCCCCGGGGCCGGTAATGAGCAGTTCTTC. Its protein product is CASSPGAGNEQFF.

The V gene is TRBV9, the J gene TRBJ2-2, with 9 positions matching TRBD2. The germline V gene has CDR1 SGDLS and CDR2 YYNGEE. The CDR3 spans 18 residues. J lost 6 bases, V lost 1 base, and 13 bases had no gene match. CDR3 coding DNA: TGTGCCAGCAGCGTAATTTTCCTAGCGGGGCCTCTATCCGGGGAGCTGTTTTTT. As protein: CASSVIFLAGPLSGELFF. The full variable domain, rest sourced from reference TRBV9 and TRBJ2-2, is DSGVTQTPKHLITATGQRVTLRCSPRSGDLSVYWYQQSLDQGLQFLIQYYNGEERAKGNILERFSAQQFPDLHSELNLSSLELGDSALYFCASSVIFLAGPLSGELFFGEGSRLTVL.

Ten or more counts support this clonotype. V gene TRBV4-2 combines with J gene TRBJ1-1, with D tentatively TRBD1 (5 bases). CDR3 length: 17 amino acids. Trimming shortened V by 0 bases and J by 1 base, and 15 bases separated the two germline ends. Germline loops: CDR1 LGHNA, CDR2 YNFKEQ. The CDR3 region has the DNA TGTGCCAGCAGCCAAGAATCCGGGACGAGTGCGAACACTGAAGCTTTCTTT. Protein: CASSQESGTSANTEAFF.

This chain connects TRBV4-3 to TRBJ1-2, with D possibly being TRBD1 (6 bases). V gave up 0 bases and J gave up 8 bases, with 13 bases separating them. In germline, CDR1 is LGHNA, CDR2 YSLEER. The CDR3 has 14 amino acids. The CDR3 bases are TGCGCCAGCAGCCAAGAAAACAGGGTCCACGGCTACACCTTC. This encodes CASSQENRVHGYTF.